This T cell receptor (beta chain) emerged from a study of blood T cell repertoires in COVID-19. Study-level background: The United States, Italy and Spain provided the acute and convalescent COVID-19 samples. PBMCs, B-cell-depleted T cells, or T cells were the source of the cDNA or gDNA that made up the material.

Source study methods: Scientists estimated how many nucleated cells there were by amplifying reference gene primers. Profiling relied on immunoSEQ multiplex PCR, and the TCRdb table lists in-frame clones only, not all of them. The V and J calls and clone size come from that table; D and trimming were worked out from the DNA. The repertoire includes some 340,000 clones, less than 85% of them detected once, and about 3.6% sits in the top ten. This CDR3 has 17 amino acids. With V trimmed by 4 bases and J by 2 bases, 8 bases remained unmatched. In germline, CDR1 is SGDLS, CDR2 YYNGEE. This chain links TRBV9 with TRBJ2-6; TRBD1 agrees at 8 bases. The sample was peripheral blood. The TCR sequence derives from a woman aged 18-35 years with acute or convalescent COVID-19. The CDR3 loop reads CASSLYPTGAGANVLTF. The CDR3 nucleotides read TGTGCCAGCAGCCTCTACCCGACAGGGGCTGGGGCCAACGTCCTGACTTTC.